The 13 T cell receptor beta chains below all came from one sample that was sequenced in a study of cytomegalovirus exposure and HLA in healthy donors. Here immunoSEQ multiplex PCR was the method, and the copy in TCRdb shows in-frame clones only, minus some. Of about 200,000 clones listed, over 80% are singletons. Sequenced sample: PBMCs. All receptors derive from a woman aged 18 to 35 in good health and CMV-seronegative.

The chain carries TRBV30 and TRBJ1-5, with D unresolved. Trimming stripped 3 bases from V and 7 bases from J, with 13 bases between. The CDR3 covers 13 residues. Germline V lookup: CDR1 GTSNPN, CDR2 SVGIG (reference sequence). CDR3 sequence: CAWSEDFGQPQHF. Here the CDR3 DNA reads TGTGCCTGGAGCGAAGATTTCGGCCAGCCCCAGCATTTT.

This rearrangement joins TRBV2 to TRBJ1-4; the D gene is possibly TRBD1 (5 bases). Germline assignment: CDR1 SNHLY and CDR2 FYNNEI. V lost 6 bases to trimming and J lost 3 bases, with 14 bases between them. CDR3 length equals 15 residues. The CDR3 spells CASRTREGPNEKLFF. The CDR3 DNA reads TGTGCCAGCAGGACCCGAGAGGGGCCTAATGAAAAACTGTTTTTT.

J is TRBJ1-1 and V is TRBV5-6; D is unresolved. From germline, CDR1 is SGHDT and CDR2 YYEEEE. There are 15 residues in the CDR3. Trimming cost V 0 bases and J 3 bases, with 12 bases left between them. The CDR3 protein is CASSLVPSSDTEAFF. CDR3 nucleotides: TGTGCCAGCAGCTTGGTCCCATCGTCGGACACTGAAGCTTTCTTT.

J is TRBJ2-5 and V is TRBV14; 8 bases align to TRBD1. V dropped 1 base and J dropped 5; count of bases not matched to a gene: 9. Germline values: CDR1 SGHDN, CDR2 FVKESK. The CDR3 runs to 16 residues. CDR3 nucleotides: TGTGCCAGCAGCCAAGGGTACAGGGGGTCATCGGAGACCCAGTACTTC. Encoded protein: CASSQGYRGSSETQYF.

The chain combines TRBV5-1 with TRBJ2-7; D remains ambiguous. The CDR3 totals 13 residues. Trimming cost V 0 bases and J 6 bases, with 10 bases left between them. From germline, CDR1 is SGHRS and CDR2 YFSETQ. CDR3 sequence (DNA): TGCGCCAGCAGCTTGGTGGAACTTGGCGAGCAGTACTTC. It encodes CASSLVELGEQYF.

The chain combines TRBV7-3 with TRBJ2-1; D remains unclear. The CDR3 has 14 amino acids. V lost 2 bases to trimming and J lost 5 bases, with 10 bases between them. CDR1 and CDR2 from the germline V gene are SGHTA and FQGTGA. The CDR3 DNA follows: TGTGCCAGCAGCTTATCAGGCCGCGACAATGAGCAGTTCTTC. Translated: CASSLSGRDNEQFF.

The genes are TRBV11-2 and TRBJ2-1, with 9 bases that match TRBD2. Germline values: CDR1 SGHAT, CDR2 FQNNGV. The ends lost 1 base at V and 0 bases at J; junction bases unmatched: 7. The CDR3 length is 18 residues. For the CDR3, the DNA is TGTGCCAGCAGCTTAGCGGGACTAGCCCGGAGCTCCTACAATGAGCAGTTCTTC. It codes for CASSLAGLARSSYNEQFF. The variable domain in full, completed from reference TRBV11-2 and TRBJ2-1, reads EAGVAQSPRYKIIEKRQSVAFWCNPISGHATLYWYQQILGQGPKLLIQFQNNGVVDDSQLPKDRFSAERLKGVDSTLKIQPAKLEDSAVYLCASSLAGLARSSYNEQFFGPGTRLTVL.

V and J are TRBV19 and TRBJ1-2, with no clear D. Per germline, CDR1 LNHDA and CDR2 SQIVND (reference sequence). V gave up 6 bases and J gave up 2 bases, with 10 bases separating them. This CDR3 is 13 amino acids long. CDR3 in DNA: TGTGCCAGTAGAAATCCCGGGAACTATGGCTACACCTTC. This encodes CASRNPGNYGYTF.

J is TRBJ2-2 and V is TRBV28; D may correspond to TRBD1 or TRBD2 (6 bases each). This CDR3 spans 13 amino acids. Trimming removed 8 bases from V and 4 bases from J, with 11 bases in between. Germline lookup yields CDR1 MDHEN and CDR2 SYDVKM. Written as DNA, the CDR3 is TGTGCCAGCGCCTCGGGGGCCACCGGGGAGCTGTTTTTT. It is translated as CASASGATGELFF.

The chain's CDR3 is CASSRGQGISNQPQHF. DNA for the CDR3: TGTGCCAGCAGCCGCGGACAGGGGATTAGCAATCAGCCCCAGCATTTT. The chain carries TRBV5-6 and TRBJ1-5, with TRBD1 matching over 9 bases. Unmatched junction bases numbered 5, after V lost 4 bases and J lost 0 bases. The CDR3 runs 16 residues. CDR1 is SGHDT and CDR2 is YYEEEE in the germline V gene.

This clone was seen just once. The rearrangement joins TRBV2 to TRBJ1-4, with TRBD1 matching over 10 bases. V lost 6 bases and J lost 7; bases outside the gene matches: 8. This CDR3 contains 15 residues. CDR1 is SNHLY, CDR2 FYNNEI, per germline. The CDR3 sequence: CASRARQGASEKLFF. The CDR3 DNA reads TGTGCCAGCAGAGCGCGACAGGGGGCGAGTGAAAAACTGTTTTTT.

V usage is TRBV29-1 and J usage is TRBJ2-7; 10 positions match TRBD1. Losses at the gene ends were 6 bases for V and 4 bases for J; bases not matched to a gene: 3. The CDR3 consists of 12 residues. Germline V gene lookup returns CDR1 SQVTM and CDR2 ANQGSEA. The CDR3 spells CSVQDRGYEQYF. DNA of the CDR3: TGCAGCGTCCAGGACAGGGGGTACGAGCAGTACTTC.

This clone was observed once. CDR3 DNA: TGTGCCAGCAGCTCCCGGACTAGCGGCCAAGAGACCCAGTACTTC. Protein: CASSSRTSGQETQYF. The J gene is TRBJ2-5, the V gene TRBV11-3, with 10 positions matching TRBD2. This CDR3 is 15 amino acids long. Per the germline V gene, CDR1 is SGHNT and CDR2 is YENEEA. V dropped 4 bases and J dropped 1; count of bases not matched to a gene: 3.